This TCR beta chain was identified during a study of cytomegalovirus exposure and HLA in healthy donors (dated by TCRdb to about 2017). Study-level background: According to a later analysis, one platform produced both the 110 or so validation repertoires and the roughly 640 repertoires of the first cohort. The aim of the study was to test whether cataloging public T cell receptors could identify signatures of past pathogen exposure. Besides the first cohort of some 670 subjects, a separate validation cohort made up of around 120 different subjects was used. High-throughput TCR immunosequencing, statistical association of individual TCRs with disease status, and machine learning were combined to predict cytomegalovirus infection status. What the authors observed across the whole study: In vitro tests confirmed that a few of the cytomegalovirus-associated TCR beta chains recognize cytomegalovirus antigens. The study listed 150 to 200 TCR beta chains as associated with cytomegalovirus. All 120 or so repertoires were used to score co-occurrence in the validation cohort in a later analysis, because that analysis had no HLA typing for the cohort. The classifier was reported to diagnose cytomegalovirus status with high specificity and sensitivity in both the original cohort and the validation cohort. The authors suggested that the approach could potentially be extended to other disease states and immunological phenotypes. A later analysis found that TCRs clustered in the first cohort also tended to co-occur in the 110 or so validation repertoires, with 90% to 95% of cluster scores above 0. Most TCR sequences were seen in very few donors, while some public TCRs were found in many individuals.

Concerning this clone: The antigen it binds to is not known. At one boundary the junction diverges from the germline segment, which might be a read error.

Donors formed part of the validation cohort, which comprised approximately 130 subjects and was distinct from the first cohort of several hundred subjects. From its cysteine to its phenylalanine, the CDR3 spans 14 amino acids. Left in the record is the CDR3 DNA by itself, 42 bases read in frame from the first base. For CDR1 and CDR2, the germline V gene (reference sequence) lists SSHAT and FNYEAQ. Libraries were constructed by the immunoSEQ multiplex PCR assay. Regarding the original processing steps: A statistical classification framework was developed to diagnose cytomegalovirus status using the catalog of TCR beta chain sequences. TCRdb retrieved this table from immuneACCESS and kept in-frame rearrangements only. Not all clones are present; in checked studies, unresolved V genes account for under half, and no reason is known for the remainder. That table supplies the V and J calls and clone size; D and trimming were determined from the DNA. Counted in this sample were over 120,000 clones; around 89% of them appeared once. About 6.7% of the sample belongs to the ten largest clones.

The sequence links TRBV7-7 to TRBJ2-5, with a tentative D gene TRBD2 over 6 matching bases. The sequence was collected from a woman aged 25 to 45 in good health and CMV-seropositive. Sequencing was done on a sample of PBMCs. At the DNA level, the sequence is TGTGCTAGCAGCTCCAGGCACCGGGGGGAGACCCAGTACTTC. It translates to CASSSRHRGETQYF. Full variable domain (CDR3 extended with the reference TRBV7-7 and TRBJ2-5 proteins): GAGVSQSPRYKVTKRGQDVTLRCDPISSHATLYWYQQALGQGPEFLTYFNYEAQPDKSGLPSDRFSAERPEGSISTLTIQRTEQRDSAMYRCASSSRHRGETQYFGPGTRLLVL.